This is a list of T cell receptor beta chains from one sample in a study of blood T cells in healthy people across ages. TCRdb re-called the 5' RACE reads through MiXCR, storing one row per CDR3 protein. Among about 840,000 distinct CDR3 sequences, about 29% were seen once, and the ten largest hold roughly a tenth. The same sample was also used in a study of T cells of mothers and their children.

The specimen was blood. These receptors all stem from a woman in her thirties or forties in good health. CDR3s include the opening cysteine and the closing phenylalanine or tryptophan. Each record gives: D gene, clone size, J gene, V gene, CDR3 DNA, CDR3 protein. The D gene is left open where the match is weak. Clone size is not always given. Where it is, it says once, few, many or a class for expanded clones.

-,many,TRBJ2-5,TRBV7-2,TGTGCCAGCAGTCGTCGGTGGGGGGGCCGGGAGACCCAGTACTTC,CASSRRWGGRETQYF
-,-,TRBJ2-2,TRBV12-3/TRBV12-4,TGTGCCAGCAGTTTCAGTGGGCAGGGGAAGGTCGGGGAGCTGTTTTTT,CASSFSGQGKVGELFF
-,-,TRBJ2-3,TRBV28,TGTGCCAGCAGTTCACAGCCCCACACAGATACGCAGTATTTT,CASSSQPHTDTQYF
-,many,TRBJ1-4,TRBV5-5,TGTGCCAGCCGGCAAAGGGGATTCGCTAATGAAAAACTGTTTTTT,CASRQRGFANEKLFF
-,-,TRBJ2-1,TRBV7-9,TGTGCCAGCAGCCCCTTTCCGAGCGGGGACAATAGGCAGTTCTTC,CASSPFPSGDNRQFF
TRBD1,-,TRBJ2-7,TRBV4-1,TGCGCCAGCTGCCAAGTAGGGACAGGGGCGAACTACGAGCAGTACTTC,CASCQVGTGANYEQYF
-,-,TRBJ2-1,TRBV5-1,TGCGCCAGCAGCCTGGATCTCTACGAGCAGTTCTTC,CASSLDLYEQFF
TRBD2,-,TRBJ2-1,TRBV18,TGTGCCAGCTCACCTCCGGGACTAGCGGGGGCCCGAGAGCAGTTCTTC,CASSPPGLAGAREQFF
-,many,TRBJ1-2,TRBV20-1,TGCAGTGCTAGAGCCCCCTATGGCTACACCTTC,CSARAPYGYTF
TRBD1,-,TRBJ1-2,TRBV20-1,TGCAGTGCTAGCGGGTCAGGGGGTGGCTACACCTTC,CSASGSGGGYTF
TRBD2,-,TRBJ2-1,TRBV20-1,TGCAGTGCTAGGGGTTGGATAGCGGGGGAGACCTACAATGAGCAGTTCTTC,CSARGWIAGETYNEQFF
-,-,TRBJ2-3,TRBV14,TGTGCCAGCAGCCAAGGGCACTTCAGCACAGATACGCAGTATTTT,CASSQGHFSTDTQYF
TRBD1,many,TRBJ1-1,TRBV7-9,TGTGCCAGCAGCCCCGGGACAGGGGGCACTGAAGCTTTCTTT,CASSPGTGGTEAFF